Described below is a single TCR beta chain sequence and its context. The data stem from a study of shared clonotypes between healthy human individuals. When replicate PCRs were run on sorted subsets, they used 200 to 250 ng DNA, tens of thousands of T cell genomes. Using immunoSEQ multiplex PCR, the repertoire was profiled, and TCRdb retains in-frame clones only, with some absent. The repertoire consists of 1 million to 1.2 million clones, with 70% to 85% occurring once and the leading ten covering about 0.89%. The receptor's source is a young man in good health. Some clones in this sample may be carry-over from other donors' samples. The sample comprised memory CD4+ T cells from PBMCs. Noted subset: CD45RA-negative fraction.

The CDR3 is CASSPGLPSIYGYTF. The DNA of the CDR3 is TGTGCCAGCAGCCCCGGACTTCCTTCAATCTATGGCTACACCTTC. The chain combines TRBV6-5 with TRBJ1-2; D is ambiguous. V was pared by 6 bases and J by 4 bases, with 18 bases between. CDR3 size: 15 residues. The germline gives CDR1 MNHEY, CDR2 SVGAGI.